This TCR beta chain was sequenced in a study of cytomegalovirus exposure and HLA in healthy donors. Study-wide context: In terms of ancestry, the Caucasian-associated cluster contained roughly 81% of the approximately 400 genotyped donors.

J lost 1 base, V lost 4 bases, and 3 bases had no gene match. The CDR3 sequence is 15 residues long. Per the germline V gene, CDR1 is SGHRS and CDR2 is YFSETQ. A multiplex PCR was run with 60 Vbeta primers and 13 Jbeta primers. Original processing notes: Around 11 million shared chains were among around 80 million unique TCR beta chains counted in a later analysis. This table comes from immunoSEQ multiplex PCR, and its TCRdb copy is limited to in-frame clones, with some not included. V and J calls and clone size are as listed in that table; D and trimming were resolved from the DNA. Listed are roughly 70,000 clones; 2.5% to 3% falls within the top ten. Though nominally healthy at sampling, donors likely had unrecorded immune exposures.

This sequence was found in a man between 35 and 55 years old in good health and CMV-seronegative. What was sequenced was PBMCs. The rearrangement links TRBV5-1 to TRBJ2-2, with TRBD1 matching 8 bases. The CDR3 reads CASSADRENTGELFF. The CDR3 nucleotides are TGCGCCAGCAGCGCGGACAGGGAGAACACCGGGGAGCTGTTTTTT.